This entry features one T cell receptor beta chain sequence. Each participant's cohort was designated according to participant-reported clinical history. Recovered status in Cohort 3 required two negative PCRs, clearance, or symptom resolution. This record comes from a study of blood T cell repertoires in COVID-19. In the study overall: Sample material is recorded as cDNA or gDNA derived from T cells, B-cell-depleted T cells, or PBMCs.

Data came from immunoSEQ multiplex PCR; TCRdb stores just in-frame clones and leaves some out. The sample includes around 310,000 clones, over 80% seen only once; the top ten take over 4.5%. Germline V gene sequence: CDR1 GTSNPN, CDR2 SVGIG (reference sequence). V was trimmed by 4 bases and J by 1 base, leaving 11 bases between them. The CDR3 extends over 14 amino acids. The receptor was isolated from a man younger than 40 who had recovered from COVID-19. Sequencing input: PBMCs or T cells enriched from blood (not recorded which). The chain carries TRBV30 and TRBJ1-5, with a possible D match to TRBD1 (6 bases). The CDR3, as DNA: TGTGCCTGGACTCTACAGGGAAGCAATCAGCCCCAGCATTTT. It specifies CAWTLQGSNQPQHF.